These 24 T cell receptor beta chains came from one sample sequenced in a study of blood T cells in healthy people across ages. A second roughly 7 to 12 cycle PCR used barcoded and J-beta primers. TCRdb re-called the 5' RACE reads with MiXCR, one entry per CDR3 protein. The sample gives 1.5 million to 2 million distinct CDR3 sequences, under 30% of which show up once; roughly 8.2% is in the top ten. Sequenced sample: blood. The receptors stem from a woman between 25 and 40 years old in good health.

This sequence joins TRBV4-3 and TRBJ1-1; D perhaps matches TRBD1 (6 bases). CDR1 is LGHNA, CDR2 YSLEER, per germline. The V end lost 1 base, the J end lost 5 bases, and 17 bases lay between the germline ends. The CDR3 covers 16 residues. CDR3 nucleotides: TGCGCCAGCAGCCAAGTATTCGAATTAAGGGGGACTGAAGCTTTCTTT. Amino acids: CASSQVFELRGTEAFF.

About this clonotype: The junction differs from germline at one of its ends, possibly a read error. The chain carries TRBV27 and TRBJ2-3, with TRBD2 identical over 9 bases. Per the germline V gene, CDR1 is MNHEY and CDR2 is SMNVEV (reference sequence). The CDR3 spans 16 residues. DNA of the CDR3: TGTACCAGCAGTACCCGACTAGCGGTGGTCACAGATACGCAGTATTTT. It codes for CTSSTRLAVVTDTQYF.

The chain joins TRBV12-3 or TRBV12-4 to TRBJ1-2; 8 nucleotides align to TRBD1. The trim removed 5 bases at V and 3 bases at J, leaving 5 bases unmatched. CDR3 length equals 14 residues. CDR3 nucleotide sequence: TGTGCCAGCAGTAGACAGGGGATTTACTATGGCTACACCTTC. Translated: CASSRQGIYYGYTF.

This clonotype was picked up a small number of times. This chain uses TRBV7-9 with TRBJ2-7; 8 bases match TRBD2. The CDR3 covers 15 residues. Trimming removed 0 bases from V and 2 bases from J; junction bases left unmatched: 3. Looked up from germline, CDR1 is SEHNR and CDR2 is FQNEAQ (reference sequence). The CDR3 reads CASSLARRGAYEQYF. The CDR3 DNA follows: TGTGCCAGCAGCTTAGCCCGGCGGGGGGCCTACGAGCAGTACTTC.

The V call is TRBV9, the J call TRBJ2-5; 13 bases line up with TRBD2. This CDR3 region has 15 residues. Germline CDR1 and CDR2: SGDLS and YYNGEE. V lost 7 bases to trimming and J lost 0 bases; unmatched junction nucleotides: 3. The CDR3 region has the DNA TGTGCCAGCGGACTAGCGGGAGCGTACCAAGAGACCCAGTACTTC. This sequence encodes CASGLAGAYQETQYF.

A few counts support this clonotype. This chain uses TRBV6-2 or TRBV6-3 with TRBJ2-3; tentatively, D is TRBD1 or TRBD2 (5 bases each). This CDR3 comprises 14 residues. Germline V gene data show CDR1 as MNHEY and CDR2 as SVGEGT. The V end lost 5 bases, the J end lost 6 bases, and 15 bases lay between the germline ends. CDR3 sequence (DNA): TGTGCCAGCAGTGTACCGGGGCCCCCCGATACGCAGTATTTT. Its protein product is CASSVPGPPDTQYF.

For this clonotype: An end of the junction differs from the germline gene, which may be a read error. The J gene is TRBJ2-7, the V gene TRBV9, with D unclear. Germline CDR1 is SGDLS and CDR2 is YYNGEE. CDR3 length equals 14 residues. In nucleotides, the CDR3 is TGTGCCGGCAGCGTAGAACAGTCCTCCTACGAGCAGTACTTC. Translation: CAGSVEQSSYEQYF.

This clonotype was picked up many times. This chain uses TRBV29-1 with TRBJ2-7; weak D call: TRBD2 (6 bases). The germline gives CDR1 SQVTM, CDR2 ANQGSEA. V was cut by 1 base and J by 6 bases, with 10 bases left in between. This CDR3 region has 12 residues. CDR3 amino acids: CSVEAGAGEQYF. CDR3 nucleotide sequence: TGCAGCGTTGAAGCGGGAGCGGGCGAGCAGTACTTC.

In its sample, this clonotype was seen a few times. The chain has TRBV20-1 and TRBJ2-4; D is perhaps TRBD1 (5 bases). This CDR3 comprises 14 residues. V was cut by 5 bases and J by 6 bases, with 17 bases left in between. Germline CDR1 DFQATT, CDR2 SNEGSKA (reference sequence). The CDR3 bases are TGCAGTGCTCGCCCCAGGGTGGCAAGAAACATTCAGTACTTC. It codes for CSARPRVARNIQYF.

This clonotype was counted a few times. The V and J genes are TRBV20-1 and TRBJ2-3, with D possibly matching TRBD2 (5 bases). Trimming took 2 bases from V and 0 from J, leaving 15 bases between them. The CDR3 covers 16 residues. CDR1 and CDR2 (germline): DFQATT, SNEGSKA (reference sequence). CDR3: CSARSGTAESTDTQYF. As DNA, the CDR3 is TGCAGTGCTAGATCGGGAACAGCGGAAAGCACAGATACGCAGTATTTT.

This clonotype was picked up a small number of times. The J gene is TRBJ2-7, the V gene TRBV7-9; 8 bases are shared with TRBD1. The CDR3 has 14 amino acids. Germline CDR1 SEHNR, CDR2 FQNEAQ (reference sequence). Trimming removed 8 bases from V and 3 bases from J; junction bases left unmatched: 9. This CDR3 reads CASSRDRNDYEQYF. CDR3 DNA sequence: TGTGCCAGCTCTAGGGACAGGAACGACTACGAGCAGTACTTC. The full variable domain, in which reference TRBV7-9 and TRBJ2-7 provide the parts outside the CDR3, is DTGVSQNPRHKITKRGQNVTFRCDPISEHNRLYWYRQTLGQGPEFLTYFQNEAQLEKSRLLSDRFSAERPKGSFSTLEIQRTEQGDSAMYLCASSRDRNDYEQYFGPGTRLTVT.

Notes on this clonotype: This may arise from a read error, as a much more abundant clone is one base away. The J gene is TRBJ2-4, the V gene TRBV28; perhaps D is TRBD1 or TRBD2 (6 bases each). The CDR3 runs to 15 residues. Trimming took off 7 bases at V and 13 bases at J, with 26 bases between the two ends. Per germline, CDR1 MDHEN and CDR2 SYDVKM. CDR3 residues: CASNTPGGVLNEQYF. In DNA form, the CDR3 reads TGTGCCAGCAACACCCCCGGGGGCGTATTGAATGAGCAGTACTTC.

The rearrangement joins TRBV4-3 to TRBJ2-1; 7 nucleotides agree with TRBD2. V lost 0 bases, J lost 6 bases, and 11 bases stayed unmatched. The CDR3 runs 17 residues. Per the germline V gene, CDR1 is LGHNA and CDR2 is YSLEER. The CDR3 protein is CASSQDFPSTSPNEQFF. The CDR3 region has the DNA TGCGCCAGCAGCCAAGACTTCCCTTCGACTAGCCCCAATGAGCAGTTCTTC.

The chain joins TRBV12-5 to TRBJ2-5; maybe TRBD1 (5 bases). TRBJ2-7 matches the DNA end more closely, so the J call is doubtful. The CDR3 is 15 amino acids. Germline V gives CDR1 LGHNT, CDR2 FRNRAP. The CDR3 is CASGLALDTLYEQYF. CDR3 nucleotide sequence: TGTGCTAGTGGTTTGGCCCTGGACACCCTATACGAGCAGTACTTC.

The genes are TRBV12-5 and TRBJ2-1; 7 positions match TRBD1. After removal of 3 bases from V and 9 bases from J, the junction contained 5 bases not matched to a gene. CDR3 length: 13 amino acids. CDR1 and CDR2 (germline): LGHNT, FRNRAP. CDR3 in amino acids: CASGFGDSSEQFF. The CDR3 DNA reads TGTGCTAGTGGTTTTGGGGACAGCAGTGAGCAGTTCTTC. Full variable domain (outside the CDR3, taken from reference TRBV12-5 and TRBJ2-1): DARVTQTPRHKVTEMGQEVTMRCQPILGHNTVFWYRQTMMQGLELLAYFRNRAPLDDSGMPKDRFSAEMPDATLATLKIQPSEPRDSAVYFCASGFGDSSEQFFGPGTRLTVL.

This chain connects TRBV20-1 to TRBJ2-3; D unclear. Trimming removed 2 bases at V and 0 bases at J, with 6 bases between. CDR3 length equals 13 residues. Germline V lookup: CDR1 DFQATT, CDR2 SNEGSKA (reference sequence). CDR3 in DNA: TGCAGTGCTAGATTGTACAGCACAGATACGCAGTATTTT. This gives the protein CSARLYSTDTQYF.

The chain is built from TRBV4-1 and TRBJ1-1; D ambiguous. The length of the CDR3 is 18 residues. Trimming left V 1 base short and J 0 bases short, with 18 bases between. Germline values: CDR1 MGHRA, CDR2 YSYEKL. CDR3 sequence: CASSQVPGYSGVNTEAFF. The CDR3 DNA is TGCGCCAGCAGCCAAGTTCCGGGGTATTCTGGGGTGAACACTGAAGCTTTCTTT.

Turning to this clonotype: One end of the junction fails to match germline, which may point to a read error. The gene calls are TRBV2 and TRBJ2-3; TRBD1 is a possible D gene (5 bases). The germline gives CDR1 SNHLY, CDR2 FYNNEI. The CDR3 consists of 14 residues. The CDR3 loop is CASSEETAGDTQYF. The CDR3 DNA sequence: TGTGCCAGCAGCGAAGAGACAGCCGGTGATACGCAGTATTTT.

This clonotype appeared many times. CDR3 nucleotide sequence: TGCGCCAGCAGCTCTTCTCGTGGAGAGGGAGGGACCCAGTACTTC. It specifies CASSSSRGEGGTQYF. The chain has TRBV5-1 and TRBJ2-7; a possible D gene is TRBD2 (6 bases). The assigned J gene may be wrong: the sequence end matches TRBJ2-5 better. The CDR3 has 15 amino acids. Germline loops: CDR1 SGHRS, CDR2 YFSETQ.

This clonotype was seen many times. The rearrangement links TRBV5-4 to TRBJ1-2, with D unresolved. Trimming stripped 5 bases from V and 3 bases from J, with 5 bases between. The V gene's germline CDR1 is SGHNT and CDR2 YYREEE (reference sequence). The CDR3 is made up of 11 amino acids. The CDR3 DNA follows: TGTGCCAGCAGTTATGACTATGGCTACACCTTC. Amino acid sequence: CASSYDYGYTF.

Note on this clonotype: A much larger clone differs from this one at a single base, so this may be a read error. This chain uses TRBV6-6 with TRBJ2-4, with TRBD1 as a possible D gene (6 bases). Deletions cut 4 bases from V and 13 bases from J, with 23 bases between. Germline V CDR1 and CDR2: MNHNY, SVGAGI (reference sequence). The CDR3 is 15 residues long. CDR3 region: CASSFATRTVNEQYF. The CDR3 DNA sequence: TGTGCCAGCAGTTTCGCCACCCGGACAGTCAATGAGCAGTACTTC.

This chain joins TRBV12-3 or TRBV12-4 and TRBJ2-7; 8 bases are shared with TRBD1. Germline trimming cut 5 bases from V and 5 bases from J; bases unmatched to any gene: 11. The CDR3 consists of 15 residues. This chain's CDR3 is CASSHRTGTPNEQYF. CDR3 coding DNA: TGTGCCAGCAGTCATCGGACAGGGACGCCTAACGAGCAGTACTTC.

This chain uses TRBV12-5 with TRBJ2-7; TRBD2 matches at 12 bases. V was pared by 7 bases and J by 6 bases, with 7 bases of the junction left unmatched. This CDR3 region has 14 residues. Germline V gives CDR1 LGHNT, CDR2 FRNRAP. Here the CDR3 DNA reads TGTGCTAGTGACATAGGACTAGCGGGGCCCGAGCAGTACTTC. Its protein product is CASDIGLAGPEQYF.

The chain is built from TRBV29-1 and TRBJ2-3; D ambiguous. This CDR3 comprises 13 residues. The germline CDR1 and CDR2 sequences are SQVTM and ANQGSEA. V was pared by 3 bases and J by 1 base, with 8 bases between. CDR3 amino acids: CSVDRSGTDTQYF. CDR3 in DNA: TGCAGCGTTGATAGAAGCGGCACAGATACGCAGTATTTT.